The table lists the clone carrying this T cell receptor (beta chain) with a few counts. Other DNA sequences in the sample encode the same CDR3. The data belong to a study of cytomegalovirus exposure and HLA in healthy donors. Study in general: The same platform was used for the 110 or so validation repertoires as for the 650 to 800 first-cohort repertoires, as reported in a later analysis.

The germline V gene encodes CDR1 MNHEY and CDR2 SMNVEV (reference sequence). Deletions cut 3 bases from V and 0 bases from J, with 9 bases between. This CDR3 has 15 residues. Produced via immunoSEQ multiplex PCR; TCRdb's table is partial and in-frame only. This sample has about 180,000 clones, with less than 85% found just once. The rearrangement uses TRBV27 and TRBJ1-5; a weak D match, TRBD1 (6 bases). The TCR sequence derives from a man aged 18 to 29 in good health and CMV-seropositive. Sequences were obtained from PBMCs. The DNA for the CDR3 is TGTGCCAGCAGTTTCCAGGGGCGTAGCAATCAGCCCCAGCATTTT. Translation: CASSFQGRSNQPQHF.